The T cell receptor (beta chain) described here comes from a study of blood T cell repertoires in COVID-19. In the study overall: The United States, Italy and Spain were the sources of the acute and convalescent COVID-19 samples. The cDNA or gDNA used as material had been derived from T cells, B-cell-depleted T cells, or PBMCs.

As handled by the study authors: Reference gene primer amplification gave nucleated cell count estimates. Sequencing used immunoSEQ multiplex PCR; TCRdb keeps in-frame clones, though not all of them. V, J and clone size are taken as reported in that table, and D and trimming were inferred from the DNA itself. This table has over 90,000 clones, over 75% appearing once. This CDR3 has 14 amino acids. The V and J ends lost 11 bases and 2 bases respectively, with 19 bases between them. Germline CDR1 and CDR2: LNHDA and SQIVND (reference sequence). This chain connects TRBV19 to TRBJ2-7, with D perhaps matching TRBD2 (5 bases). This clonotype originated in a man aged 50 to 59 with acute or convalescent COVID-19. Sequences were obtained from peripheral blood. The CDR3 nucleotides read TGTGCCCACCCGGCGGGTACCTCCACCTACGAGCAGTACTTC. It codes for CAHPAGTSTYEQYF.